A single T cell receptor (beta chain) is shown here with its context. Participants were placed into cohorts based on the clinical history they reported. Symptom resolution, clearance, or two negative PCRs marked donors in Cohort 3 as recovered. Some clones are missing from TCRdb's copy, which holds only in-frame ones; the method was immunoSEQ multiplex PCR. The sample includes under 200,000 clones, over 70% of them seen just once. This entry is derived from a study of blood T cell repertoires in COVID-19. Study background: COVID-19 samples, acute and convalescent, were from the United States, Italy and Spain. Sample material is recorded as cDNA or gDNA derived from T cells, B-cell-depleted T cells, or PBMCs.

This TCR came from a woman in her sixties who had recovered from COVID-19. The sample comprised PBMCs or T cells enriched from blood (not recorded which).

CDR3 nucleotide sequence: TGTGCCAGCAGTTTTTGGACTAGACTTGCACCCAGCACAGATACGCAGTATTTT. This translates into CASSFWTRLAPSTDTQYF. The chain has TRBV28 and TRBJ2-3, with TRBD2 matching over 7 bases. Germline V gives CDR1 MDHEN, CDR2 SYDVKM. The CDR3 has 18 amino acids. V dropped 3 bases and J dropped 0; count of bases not matched to a gene: 12. Filled out from reference TRBV28 and TRBJ2-3, the complete variable domain reads DVKVTQSSRYLVKRTGEKVFLECVQDMDHENMFWYRQDPGLGLRLIYFSYDVKMKEKGDIPEGYSVSREKKERFSLILESASTNQTSMYLCASSFWTRLAPSTDTQYFGPGTRLTVL.